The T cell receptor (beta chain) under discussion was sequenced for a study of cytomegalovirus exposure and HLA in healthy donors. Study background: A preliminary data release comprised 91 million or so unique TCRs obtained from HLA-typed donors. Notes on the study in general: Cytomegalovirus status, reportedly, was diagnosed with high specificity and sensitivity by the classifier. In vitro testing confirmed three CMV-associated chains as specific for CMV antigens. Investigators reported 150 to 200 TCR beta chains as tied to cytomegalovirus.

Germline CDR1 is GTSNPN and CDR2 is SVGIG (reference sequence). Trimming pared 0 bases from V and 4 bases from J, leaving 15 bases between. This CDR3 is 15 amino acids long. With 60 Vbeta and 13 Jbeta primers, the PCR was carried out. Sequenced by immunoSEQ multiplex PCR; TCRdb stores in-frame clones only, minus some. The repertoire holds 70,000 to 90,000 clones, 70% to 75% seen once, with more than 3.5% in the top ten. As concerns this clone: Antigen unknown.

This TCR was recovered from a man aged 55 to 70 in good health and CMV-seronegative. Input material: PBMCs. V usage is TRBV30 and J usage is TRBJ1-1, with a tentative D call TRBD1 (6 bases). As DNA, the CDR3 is TGTGCCTGGAGTGTAACCAGGGGAATAAGCACTGAAGCTTTCTTT. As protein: CAWSVTRGISTEAFF.